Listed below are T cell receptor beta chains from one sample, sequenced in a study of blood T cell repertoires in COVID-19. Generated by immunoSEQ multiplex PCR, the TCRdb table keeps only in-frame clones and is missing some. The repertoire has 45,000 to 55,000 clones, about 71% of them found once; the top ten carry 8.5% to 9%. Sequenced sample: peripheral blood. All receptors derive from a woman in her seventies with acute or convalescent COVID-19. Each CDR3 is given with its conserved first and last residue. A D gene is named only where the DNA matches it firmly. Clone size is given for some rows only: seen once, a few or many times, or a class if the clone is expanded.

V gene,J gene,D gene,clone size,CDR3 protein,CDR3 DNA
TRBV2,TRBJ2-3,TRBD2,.,CASRGGLAAVDTQYF,TGTGCCAGCAGAGGGGGACTAGCGGCGGTAGATACGCAGTATTTT
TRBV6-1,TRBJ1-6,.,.,CASSEYQEVNNSPLHF,TGTGCCAGCAGTGAATATCAGGAAGTTAATAATTCACCCCTCCACTTT
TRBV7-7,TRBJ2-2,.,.,CASSPRRGRNTGELFF,TGTGCTAGCAGCCCCCGGAGGGGGCGGAACACCGGGGAGCTGTTTTTT
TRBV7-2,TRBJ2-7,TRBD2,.,CASSLDSGYSYEQYF,TGTGCCAGCAGCTTAGATAGCGGGTACTCCTACGAGCAGTACTTC
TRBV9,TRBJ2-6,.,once,CASSVGPPFRFPLSGANVLTF,TGTGCCAGCAGCGTAGGCCCCCCGTTCAGGTTCCCTTTGTCTGGGGCCAACGTCCTGACTTTC
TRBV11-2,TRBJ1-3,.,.,CASSPGNTIYF,TGTGCCAGCAGCCCGGGAAACACCATATATTTT
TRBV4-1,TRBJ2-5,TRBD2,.,CASSQAGLAGAPIKETQYF,TGCGCCAGCAGCCAAGCAGGACTAGCGGGGGCGCCCATAAAAGAGACCCAGTACTTC
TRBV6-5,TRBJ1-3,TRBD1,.,CASSSWGTGENTIYF,TGTGCCAGCAGTTCCTGGGGGACAGGGGAAAACACCATATATTTT
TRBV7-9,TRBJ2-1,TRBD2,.,CAASMTSGSIVGFF,TGTGCCGCAAGCATGACTAGCGGGAGCATAGTCGGGTTCTTC
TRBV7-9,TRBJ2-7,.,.,CASGRENYEQYF,TGTGCCAGCGGACGGGAAAACTACGAGCAGTACTTC
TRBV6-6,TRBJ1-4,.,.,CASGDRNEKLFF,TGTGCCAGTGGCGACAGGAATGAAAAACTGTTTTTT
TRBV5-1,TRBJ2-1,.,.,CASSLVAFYNEQFF,TGCGCCAGCAGCTTGGTAGCTTTCTACAATGAGCAGTTCTTC
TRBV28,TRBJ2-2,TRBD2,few,CASSTPGTSGRAGELFF,TGTGCCAGCAGTACCCCCGGGACTAGCGGGAGGGCCGGGGAGCTGTTTTTT
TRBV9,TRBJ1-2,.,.,CASSVGGGNNYGYTF,TGTGCCAGCAGCGTAGGAGGCGGAAATAACTATGGCTACACCTTC
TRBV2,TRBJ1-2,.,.,CASKTRESSNYGYTF,TGTGCCAGCAAGACCAGGGAAAGTTCTAACTATGGCTACACCTTC
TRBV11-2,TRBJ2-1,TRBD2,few,CASSLAAGTSGRDYNEQFF,TGTGCCAGCAGCCTAGCTGCGGGGACTAGCGGGAGAGACTACAATGAGCAGTTCTTC
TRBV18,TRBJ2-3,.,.,CAGSLGQITDTQYF,TGTGCCGGCTCCTTGGGACAAATAACAGATACGCAGTATTTT
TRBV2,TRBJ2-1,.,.,CASSVGASYNEQFF,TGTGCCAGCAGTGTGGGGGCCTCCTACAATGAGCAGTTCTTC
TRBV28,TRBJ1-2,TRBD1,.,CASSLIDRAFYGYTF,TGTGCCAGCAGTTTAATTGACAGGGCTTTCTATGGCTACACCTTC
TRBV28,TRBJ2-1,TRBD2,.,CASSSAGAQAIEQFF,TGTGCCAGCAGTTCGGCGGGAGCGCAGGCAATTGAGCAGTTCTTC
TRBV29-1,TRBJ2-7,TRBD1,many,CSVEKEGTGSEQYF,TGCAGCGTTGAAAAGGAAGGGACAGGGTCCGAGCAGTACTTC
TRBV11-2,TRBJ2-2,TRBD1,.,CASSFGTGGIGELFF,TGTGCCAGCAGTTTCGGGACAGGGGGGATCGGGGAGCTGTTTTTT
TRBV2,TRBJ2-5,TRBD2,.,CASTVAGVTQETQYF,TGTGCCAGCACGGTAGCGGGGGTAACCCAAGAGACCCAGTACTTC
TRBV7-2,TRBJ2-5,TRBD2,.,CASSFLEASGSQETQYF,TGTGCCAGCAGCTTTCTTGAAGCTAGCGGTTCCCAAGAGACCCAGTACTTC
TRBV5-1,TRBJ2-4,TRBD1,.,CASSPNSDRGNLQYF,TGCGCCAGCAGCCCAAACTCTGACAGGGGAAATCTTCAGTACTTC
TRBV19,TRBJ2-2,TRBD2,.,CASSTSGTGNAGELFF,TGTGCCAGTAGTACAAGCGGGACCGGGAACGCCGGGGAGCTGTTTTTT
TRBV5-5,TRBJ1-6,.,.,CASSSSGISRFNSPLHF,TGTGCCAGCAGCTCCTCCGGGATTTCCAGATTTAATTCACCCCTCCACTTT
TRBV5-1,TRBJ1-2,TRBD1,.,CASSLVAGGDNGYTF,TGCGCCAGCAGCTTGGTTGCAGGGGGCGATAATGGCTACACCTTC
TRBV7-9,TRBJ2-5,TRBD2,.,CASSLVPGTSLGTQYF,TGTGCCAGCAGCTTAGTACCCGGGACTAGTCTTGGGACCCAGTACTTC
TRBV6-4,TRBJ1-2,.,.,CASSEKHYGYTF,TGTGCCAGCAGTGAAAAGCACTATGGCTACACCTTC
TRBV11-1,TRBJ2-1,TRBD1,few,CASSISGQGYNEQFF,TGTGCCAGCAGCATTTCGGGACAGGGTTACAATGAGCAGTTCTTC
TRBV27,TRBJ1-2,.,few,CASSSDKNYGYTF,TGTGCCAGCAGTTCAGACAAGAACTATGGCTACACCTTC
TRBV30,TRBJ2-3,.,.,CAWSPTIADTQYF,TGTGCCTGGAGTCCTACTATCGCAGATACGCAGTATTTT
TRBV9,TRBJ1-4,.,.,CASSVGGLNEKLFF,TGTGCCAGCAGCGTAGGCGGGCTTAATGAAAAACTGTTTTTT
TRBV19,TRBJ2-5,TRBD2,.,CASSNRGRALEETQYF,TGTGCCAGTAGTAACCGCGGGAGGGCCCTAGAGGAGACCCAGTACTTC
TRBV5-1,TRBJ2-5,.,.,CASIPTDRRLETQYF,TGCGCCAGCATCCCGACAGACCGCCGACTGGAGACCCAGTACTTC
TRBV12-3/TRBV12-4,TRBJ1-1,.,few,CASSFGEDTEAFF,TGTGCCAGCAGTTTTGGGGAGGACACTGAAGCTTTCTTT
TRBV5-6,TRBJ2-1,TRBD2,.,CASSPLGLAGDNEQFF,TGTGCCAGCAGCCCGCTGGGCCTAGCGGGAGACAATGAGCAGTTCTTC
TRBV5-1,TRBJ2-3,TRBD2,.,CASSLFGGPLAGTDTQYF,TGCGCCAGCAGCTTGTTCGGCGGGCCACTAGCGGGGACAGATACGCAGTATTTT
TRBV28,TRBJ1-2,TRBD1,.,CASRIQGAKGYTF,TGTGCCAGCAGGATACAGGGGGCGAAAGGCTACACCTTC
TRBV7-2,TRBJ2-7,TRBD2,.,CASSLALLAGDEQYF,TGTGCCAGCAGCTTAGCGCTACTAGCGGGAGACGAGCAGTACTTC
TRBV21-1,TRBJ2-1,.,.,CASSKDSDRGTDEQFF,TGTGCCAGCAGCAAGGATTCGGACAGGGGAACCGATGAGCAGTTCTTC
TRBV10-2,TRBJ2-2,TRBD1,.,CATTGDNANTGELFF,TGCGCCACTACAGGGGACAACGCGAACACCGGGGAGCTGTTTTTT